This T cell receptor (beta chain) was sequenced during a study of T cell repertoires in cytomegalovirus infection. About the study: Through public TCR beta signatures, both CMV infection and matching HLA type were indicated.

TCRdb re-called the reads through MiXCR, storing one row per CDR3 protein. The sample gives 750,000 to 950,000 distinct CDR3 sequences, approximately 32% of which show up once; around 13% is in the top ten. The germline V gene has CDR1 SNHLY and CDR2 FYNNEI. There are 14 residues in the CDR3. Between the trimmed V and J ends, which lost 6 bases and 7 bases, there was a span of 16 bases. As to this clonotype: Its specificity is unknown.

This receptor was taken from a human donor in good health (CMV status not recorded). Some clones in this sample may be carry-over from other donors' samples. This sequence joins TRBV2 and TRBJ1-5; no clear D gene. Sequencing was performed on cultured CD8+ T cells from PBMCs, taken from culture after CMV antigen stimulation. CDR3 amino acids: CASSLGPSGQPQHF. The CDR3 DNA reads TGTGCCAGCAGCTTAGGACCAAGCGGACAGCCCCAGCATTTT.